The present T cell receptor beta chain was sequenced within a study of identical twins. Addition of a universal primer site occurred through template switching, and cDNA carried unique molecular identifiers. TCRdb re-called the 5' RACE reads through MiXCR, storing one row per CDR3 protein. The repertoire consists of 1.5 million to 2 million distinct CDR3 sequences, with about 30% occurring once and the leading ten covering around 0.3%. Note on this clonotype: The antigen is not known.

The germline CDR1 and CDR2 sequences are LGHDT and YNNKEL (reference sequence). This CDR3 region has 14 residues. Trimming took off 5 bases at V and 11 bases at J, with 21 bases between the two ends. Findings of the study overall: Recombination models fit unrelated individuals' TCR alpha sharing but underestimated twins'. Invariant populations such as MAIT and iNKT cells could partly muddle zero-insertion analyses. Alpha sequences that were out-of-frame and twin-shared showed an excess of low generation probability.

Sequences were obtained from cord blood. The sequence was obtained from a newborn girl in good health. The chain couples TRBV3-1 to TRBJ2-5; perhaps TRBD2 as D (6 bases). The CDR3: CASSMGLAKNEQYF. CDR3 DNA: TGTGCCAGCAGCATGGGGCTAGCGAAGAATGAGCAGTACTTC.